This T cell receptor beta chain stems from a study of CD8 T cells in ankylosing spondylitis. Trimming removed 5 bases from V and 7 bases from J; junction bases left unmatched: 8. Germline CDR1 LNHNV, CDR2 YYDKDF (reference sequence). This CDR3 comprises 14 residues. This clonotype was found many times. TCRdb reanalysed the 5' RACE reads using MiXCR and keeps one entry per CDR3 protein. The sample has about 42,000 distinct CDR3 sequences, approximately 3.6% seen once. V and J are TRBV15 and TRBJ1-5; 7 bases are shared with TRBD1. The sequence was obtained from a female donor with ankylosing spondylitis or in good health (not recorded which). What was sequenced was blood, either unsorted or a sorted T cell fraction (not recorded which). CDR3 DNA: TGTGCCACCAGCCACACAACAGGGGACCAGCCCCAGCATTTT. It specifies CATSHTTGDQPQHF.